This TCR beta chain came from a study of cytomegalovirus exposure and HLA in healthy donors. Study-level results: In vitro, a few CMV-associated chains proved specific for CMV antigens. A few V segments could not be told apart, such as TRBV6-2 and TRBV6-3, and were left out.

Per the germline V gene, CDR1 is MNHNY and CDR2 is SVGAGI (reference sequence). Between the trimmed V and J ends, which lost 6 bases and 0 bases, there was a span of 15 bases. The CDR3 totals 16 residues. As regards this clone: The antigen remains unidentified.

The PCR employed 60 Vbeta primers together with 13 Jbeta primers. Here immunoSEQ multiplex PCR was the method, and the copy in TCRdb shows in-frame clones only, minus some. The sample consists of approximately 110,000 clones, 80% of them appearing once. Specimen: PBMCs. The clonotype originates from a man aged 45-60 years in good health and CMV-seronegative. This chain connects TRBV6-6 to TRBJ1-3, with D hard to call. Here the CDR3 DNA reads TGTGCCAGCAGCCCATCTACGGGTTACTCTGGAAACACCATATATTTT. This encodes CASSPSTGYSGNTIYF.